This T cell receptor (beta chain) emerged from a study of neurological immune-mediated disorders (dated by TCRdb to the late 2010s). For the wider study: The study compared peripheral blood TCR-beta repertoires of HTLV-I-associated myelopathy (HAM/TSP) patients, multiple sclerosis patients and healthy controls using UMI-based sequencing. Alongside PBMC samples, the set of some 97 TCR-beta libraries contained longitudinal samples, technical triplicates, and paired CD4+ and CD8+ T-cell subsets that had been sorted. The cohort included approximately 68 subjects: some 14 with HAM/TSP, some 35 with multiple sclerosis, and approximately 20 healthy controls.

cDNA was synthesized by template-switch 5'RACE using a primer with a 10-nucleotide random unique molecular identifier that tagged each TCR transcript. Over 160 million TCR-beta sequences, covering 15-18 subjects, were produced in each sequencing run. The RNeasy kit was used for extraction of total RNA. Using the KAPA Real-time Library Amplification kit, TCR-beta VDJ regions were amplified with primers for the TCR constant region and the 5'RACE anchor. Sample indexes and Illumina adaptors were added in a first PCR, after which library yield was increased in a second PCR. After Ampure bead purification, the TCR product of roughly 650 bp was size-selected on a 2% E-gel SizeSelection system. Before pooling, library quality was assessed on a Bioanalyzer, concentration was determined with Qubit, and library quantification was performed with the Kapa Library Quantification kit. An Illumina HiSeq 2500 was used to sequence the libraries paired-end at 2 x 150 bp. To increase sequence diversity, roughly 24-32% phiX was spiked into each library pool. Per the authors' processing: Quality-filtered reads were processed with the UMI-based MiGEC pipeline, and over 85% of raw TCR sequences were removed by the MiGEC pipeline during error correction. IMGT germline references were used for aligning VDJ genes, and each clonotype was defined as a unique CDR3 amino acid sequence together with its V-J genes. Clonal expansion, Shannon diversity and CDR3 relatedness were evaluated with VDJtools (CalcPairwiseDistances, ClusterSamples), while phylogenetic trees were built in CLCbio workbench. Clones with at least 8 unique UMIs were defined as expanded, with this threshold being based on coefficient-of-variation modelling across technical triplicates. TCRdb ran its own pipeline on the public reads, namely fastp trimming at Q25 and MiXCR clone calling, and kept in-frame beta chains. Rows matching on CDR3 protein sequence are summarized as one entry with the most common DNA and genes. TCRdb, not the authors, supplied the V and J calls. For this sample the table gives about 84,000 distinct CDR3 sequences, of which under 13% were detected only once. The leading ten clones occupy about 1.8% of the sample.

Overall study results and their limits: TCR clonal expansion was highest in HAM/TSP patients and lowest in MS patients, with MS patients falling below even healthy controls. No identical CDR3 amino acid sequences were found to be shared among expanded clones across subjects, suggesting that TCR-beta repertoires were private in all groups.

Germline trimming: 4 bases from V, 7 bases from J; junction bases outside gene matches: 2. CDR3 length: 12 amino acids, cysteine to phenylalanine. Kept here is only the CDR3 DNA, which spans 36 bases and is read in frame from base 1. The germline V gene sets CDR1 to SGHTA and CDR2 to FQGNSA. The sample holds many counts of this clonotype. This clone's antigen is unknown. Base-call qualities are not available, and no considerably larger clone is one nucleotide away. Blood bank volunteers in Maryland, USA served as the healthy controls. Libraries from unsorted PBMCs were made from 2 million PBMCs kept in RNAlater at -80 degrees C until RNA extraction. Peripheral blood was subjected to Ficoll-Hypaque density gradient centrifugation to isolate PBMCs, which were then cryopreserved in liquid nitrogen.

The receptor's source is a man between 40 and 49 years old in good health. Recombination connected TRBV7-2 to TRBJ2-3; a stretch of 7 junction bases matches TRBD1. The sample consisted of PBMCs. The CDR3 region: CASSSGGNTQYF. At the DNA level, the sequence is TGTGCCAGCAGCTCAGGGGGTAATACGCAGTATTTT. When the CDR3 is completed using the reference TRBV7-2 and TRBJ2-3 genes on either side, the full variable domain is GAGVSQSPSNKVTEKGKDVELRCDPISGHTALYWYRQSLGQGLEFLIYFQGNSAPDKSGLPSDRFSAERTGGSVSTLTIQRTQQEDSAVYLCASSSGGNTQYFGPGTRLTVL.